Following are 26 T cell receptor beta chains from one sample sequenced in a study of shared clonotypes between healthy human individuals. This table comes from immunoSEQ multiplex PCR, and its TCRdb copy is limited to in-frame clones, with some not included. The data show around 1.9 million clones, with 93% seen just once and 1.5% to 2% held by the top ten. It was CD45RO-negative cells, positively selected for CCR7, that made up naive CD8 cells, with terminally differentiated effector memory CD45RA+ cells excluded. Input material: naive CD8+ T cells from PBMCs. All receptors come from a young man in good health. Some clones in this sample may be carry-over from other donors' samples.

This clone was counted a few times. The same CDR3 can be traced to other DNA sequences in this sample. This chain uses TRBV27 with TRBJ2-7, with D unresolved. Germline V gene lookup returns CDR1 MNHEY and CDR2 SMNVEV (reference sequence). This CDR3 contains 11 residues. V lost 7 bases, J lost 0 bases, and 4 bases lay in between. The DNA for the CDR3 is TGTGCCAGCACTAACTCCTACGAGCAGTACTTC. This encodes CASTNSYEQYF.

The chain is built from TRBV7-9 and TRBJ2-5; TRBD1 matches at 7 bases. With V trimmed by 4 bases and J by 2 bases, 7 bases remained unmatched. This CDR3 is 15 amino acids long. Germline CDR1 and CDR2: SEHNR and FQNEAQ (reference sequence). The CDR3 region has the DNA TGTGCCAGCAGCTCTCGACAGGGCCAACAAGAGACCCAGTACTTC. It codes for CASSSRQGQQETQYF.

The V call is TRBV27, the J call TRBJ1-2, with 8 bases aligning to TRBD1. The V gene end was trimmed by 5 bases and the J gene end by 5 bases; junction bases not matched to a gene: 10. Germline lookup yields CDR1 MNHEY and CDR2 SMNVEV (reference sequence). CDR3 size: 15 residues. CDR3 DNA sequence: TGTGCCAGCAGTCCTACAGGGGGGGCCCTATATGGCTACACCTTC. Translating it yields CASSPTGGALYGYTF.

As regards this clone: Additional DNA sequences in this sample encode the identical CDR3. This chain connects TRBV9 to TRBJ1-2, with D uncertain. Germline V gene data show CDR1 as SGDLS and CDR2 as YYNGEE. The V and J ends lost 0 bases and 4 bases respectively, with 4 bases between them. The CDR3 is made up of 12 amino acids. The CDR3 loop is CASSVGSYGYTF. In nucleotides, the CDR3 is TGTGCCAGCAGCGTAGGAAGCTATGGCTACACCTTC. The variable domain in full, completed from reference TRBV9 and TRBJ1-2, reads DSGVTQTPKHLITATGQRVTLRCSPRSGDLSVYWYQQSLDQGLQFLIQYYNGEERAKGNILERFSAQQFPDLHSELNLSSLELGDSALYFCASSVGSYGYTFGSGTRLTVV.

This sequence joins TRBV5-6 and TRBJ1-1; maybe TRBD1 (5 bases). Germline CDR1 is SGHDT and CDR2 is YYEEEE. CDR3 length: 15 residues. Between the trimmed V and J ends, which lost 3 bases and 6 bases, there was a span of 18 bases. Here the CDR3 DNA reads TGTGCCAGCAGCTGGGCGCGAGGGGAAGAGGCTGAAGCTTTCTTT. Protein product: CASSWARGEEAEAFF.

The chain has TRBV7-6 and TRBJ2-1; the match to TRBD2 covers 12 bases. V dropped 2 bases and J dropped 4; count of bases not matched to a gene: 6. The CDR3 is made up of 17 amino acids. Germline values: CDR1 SGHVS, CDR2 FNYEAQ. Here the CDR3 DNA reads TGTGCCAGCAGCTTACTAGCGGGAGGGCCACCTTACAATGAGCAGTTCTTC. As protein: CASSLLAGGPPYNEQFF.

The chain couples TRBV28 to TRBJ1-5, with D possibly being TRBD1 (6 bases). Between the trimmed V and J ends, which lost 8 bases and 5 bases, there was a span of 19 bases. The germline gives CDR1 MDHEN, CDR2 SYDVKM. The CDR3 length is 15 residues. DNA for the CDR3: TGTGCCAGCCGACCCCAGAACAGGGTTCATCAGCCCCAGCATTTT. Translation: CASRPQNRVHQPQHF.

The chain joins TRBV7-2 to TRBJ2-7; weak D call: TRBD1 (5 bases). Trimming shortened V by 7 bases and J by 5 bases, and 15 bases separated the two germline ends. Germline values: CDR1 SGHTA, CDR2 FQGNSA. The CDR3 totals 13 residues. The CDR3 DNA reads as TGTGCCAGCAAGTTTTTAGGGGTCCACGAGCAGTACTTC. It encodes CASKFLGVHEQYF. The full variable domain, completed using reference TRBV7-2 and TRBJ2-7, is GAGVSQSPSNKVTEKGKDVELRCDPISGHTALYWYRQSLGQGLEFLIYFQGNSAPDKSGLPSDRFSAERTGGSVSTLTIQRTQQEDSAVYLCASKFLGVHEQYFGPGTRLTVT.

The chain combines TRBV9 with TRBJ1-5, with D hard to call. V shed 3 bases and J shed 0 bases, with 4 bases lying between them. CDR3 length equals 13 residues. Germline CDR1 and CDR2: SGDLS and YYNGEE. The CDR3 here is CASSGNSNQPQHF. The CDR3 DNA follows: TGTGCCAGCAGCGGTAATAGCAATCAGCCCCAGCATTTT.

The chain carries TRBV5-1 and TRBJ2-7, with 9 bases that match TRBD2. V shed 0 bases, J shed 7 bases, and the junction held 8 bases outside the gene matches. The CDR3 is made up of 15 amino acids. Germline loops: CDR1 SGHRS, CDR2 YFSETQ. The CDR3 DNA is TGCGCCAGCAGCTTGGTGGCTAGCGGGACCGAAGAGCAGTACTTC. Translated, it gives CASSLVASGTEEQYF.

This clone was counted once. The chain joins TRBV28 to TRBJ2-7; D is ambiguous. V was shortened by 7 bases and J by 1 base, with 20 bases between the two germline ends. This CDR3 is built from 16 residues. Germline V gene data show CDR1 as MDHEN and CDR2 as SYDVKM. This CDR3 is CASTPPVFGPSYEQYF. The CDR3 DNA reads as TGTGCCAGCACCCCACCCGTCTTCGGGCCTTCCTACGAGCAGTACTTC.

The J gene is TRBJ1-5, the V gene TRBV27, with 9 positions matching TRBD1. Germline V gene sequence: CDR1 MNHEY, CDR2 SMNVEV (reference sequence). There are 14 residues in the CDR3. J gave up 0 bases and V 7 bases, and 1 base lay outside the gene matches. In DNA, the CDR3 is TGTGCCAGCATGACAGGGGGTAGCAATCAGCCCCAGCATTTT. It specifies CASMTGGSNQPQHF.

The V call is TRBV5-4, the J call TRBJ2-1; 8 bases are shared with TRBD2. The CDR3 is 15 amino acids. The germline V gene encodes CDR1 SGHNT and CDR2 YYREEE (reference sequence). J was trimmed by 0 bases and V by 1 base; bases with no gene match: 0. CDR3 coding DNA: TGTGCCAGCAGCTTGCGGGAGGGCTCCTACAATGAGCAGTTCTTC. Encoded protein: CASSLREGSYNEQFF.

The gene calls are TRBV7-2 and TRBJ2-5, with D hard to call. V dropped 1 base and J dropped 4 bases, with 16 bases sitting between them. From germline, CDR1 is SGHTA and CDR2 FQGNSA. The CDR3 is 16 amino acids. The CDR3 here is CASSLGGIGSGETQYF. The CDR3 coding sequence is TGTGCCAGCAGCTTAGGTGGTATAGGGTCGGGAGAGACCCAGTACTTC.

J is TRBJ1-2 and V is TRBV19, with 8 bases aligning to TRBD1. There are 16 residues in the CDR3. The germline gives CDR1 LNHDA, CDR2 SQIVND (reference sequence). V was clipped by 2 bases and J by 8 bases; unmatched bases: 13. CDR3 region: CASSISPYSTGEGYTF. The CDR3 nucleotides are TGTGCCAGTAGTATAAGTCCCTACTCGACAGGGGAGGGCTACACCTTC.

The chain recombines TRBV30 with TRBJ2-1, with unresolved D. The germline V and J ends were trimmed by 2 bases and 0 bases, with 20 bases remaining between them. The CDR3 is made up of 18 amino acids. Looked up from germline, CDR1 is GTSNPN and CDR2 is SVGIG (reference sequence). CDR3 loop: CAWSPPDHLLSSYNEQFF. In DNA, the CDR3 is TGTGCCTGGAGTCCGCCGGACCACCTTTTGAGCTCCTACAATGAGCAGTTCTTC.

This rearrangement joins TRBV28 to TRBJ2-7; no definite D call. V lost 4 bases and J lost 6, with 19 bases in between. The CDR3 is made up of 15 amino acids. CDR1 and CDR2 (germline): MDHEN, SYDVKM. Here the CDR3 DNA reads TGTGCCAGCAGTTCACCCCGCGTCTGGGCTCTCGAGCAGTACTTC. This translates into CASSSPRVWALEQYF.

CDR3 region: CASSLVLRQLQETQYF. The CDR3, as DNA: TGCGCCAGCAGCTTGGTCCTGCGGCAGCTACAAGAGACCCAGTACTTC. The chain couples TRBV5-1 to TRBJ2-5; D call uncertain. Looked up from germline, CDR1 is SGHRS and CDR2 is YFSETQ. V shed 0 bases and J shed 2 bases, with 14 bases lying between them. The CDR3 runs to 16 residues. Supplemented by reference TRBV5-1 and TRBJ2-5, the full variable domain reads KAGVTQTPRYLIKTRGQQVTLSCSPISGHRSVSWYQQTPGQGLQFLFEYFSETQRNKGNFPGRFSGRQFSNSRSEMNVSTLELGDSALYLCASSLVLRQLQETQYFGPGTRLLVL.

The gene calls are TRBV27 and TRBJ2-7, with 16 bases identical to TRBD2. The trim removed 3 bases at V and 7 bases at J, leaving 12 bases unmatched. Germline V lookup: CDR1 MNHEY, CDR2 SMNVEV (reference sequence). The CDR3 runs to 18 residues. As DNA, the CDR3 is TGTGCCAGCAGTTTCCCACCGGGGACTAGCGGGAGGGCCCGGGAGCAGTACTTC. Residues: CASSFPPGTSGRAREQYF.

The chain employs TRBV25-1 and TRBJ2-7, with D possibly being TRBD1 (6 bases). Germline V gives CDR1 MGHDK, CDR2 SYGVNS. This CDR3 region has 16 residues. Trimming cost V 2 bases and J 7 bases, with 21 bases left between them. DNA of the CDR3: TGTGCCAGCAGTGAACCTCCAGGGGATTACCCGGGGGAGCAGTACTTC. It encodes CASSEPPGDYPGEQYF.

The chain is built from TRBV4-1 and TRBJ2-3; no firm D call. The CDR3 contains 13 residues. Trimming removed 1 base from V and 4 bases from J, with 6 bases in between. Per germline, CDR1 MGHRA and CDR2 YSYEKL. CDR3 loop: CASSQGAPDTQYF. The CDR3, as DNA: TGCGCCAGCAGCCAAGGGGCCCCAGATACGCAGTATTTT.

The chain joins TRBV14 to TRBJ2-7, with D perhaps matching TRBD2 (5 bases). Germline lookup yields CDR1 SGHDN and CDR2 FVKESK. The CDR3 runs 13 residues. Trimming left V 4 bases short and J 2 bases short, with 9 bases between. CDR3 loop: CASSRSGTYEQYF. DNA of the CDR3: TGTGCCAGCAGCCGGTCGGGAACCTACGAGCAGTACTTC. The whole variable domain, filled in from reference TRBV14 and TRBJ2-7, reads EAGVTQFPSHSVIEKGQTVTLRCDPISGHDNLYWYRRVMGKEIKFLLHFVKESKQDESGMPNNRFLAERTGGTYSTLKVQPAELEDSGVYFCASSRSGTYEQYFGPGTRLTVT.

For this clone: This CDR3 is also generated by other DNA sequences in the sample. This chain joins TRBV6-1 and TRBJ2-7; D remains ambiguous. The V end lost 6 bases, the J end lost 4 bases, and 4 bases lay between the germline ends. The CDR3 sequence is 10 residues long. Germline lookup yields CDR1 MNHNS and CDR2 SASEGT. The CDR3 region is CASRSYEQYF. In DNA, the CDR3 is TGTGCCAGCAGGTCGTACGAGCAGTACTTC.

The V call is TRBV7-8, the J call TRBJ2-1; maybe TRBD2 (5 bases). In germline, CDR1 is SGHVS, CDR2 FQNEAQ. V lost 4 bases and J 7 bases, leaving 14 bases between the germline ends. The CDR3 is 14 amino acids. The CDR3: CASSSGRLRNEQFF. The CDR3 nucleotides are TGTGCCAGCAGCTCCGGAAGACTAAGGAATGAGCAGTTCTTC.

The chain uses TRBV10-3 and TRBJ1-2; 8 bases are a match to TRBD1. The CDR3 runs to 13 residues. Unmatched junction bases numbered 7, after V lost 7 bases and J lost 6 bases. Germline CDR1 ENHRY, CDR2 SYGVKD. CDR3 nucleotide sequence: TGTGCCATCAAATCAGGGGGCGCAGATGGCTACACCTTC. It specifies CAIKSGGADGYTF.

The chain combines TRBV10-3 with TRBJ2-3; 9 bases line up with TRBD2. Germline V gene lookup returns CDR1 ENHRY and CDR2 SYGVKD. Unmatched junction bases numbered 9, after V lost 6 bases and J lost 2 bases. This CDR3 region has 16 residues. CDR3 amino acids: CAISPTSGENTDTQYF. CDR3 DNA: TGTGCCATCAGCCCGACTAGCGGAGAGAACACAGATACGCAGTATTTT.